The 27 T cell receptor beta chains below all came from one sample that was sequenced in a study of blood T cell repertoires in COVID-19. The method was immunoSEQ multiplex PCR; TCRdb's version includes in-frame clones alone and lacks a portion of them. This table holds some 300,000 clones, about 90% found once. Sequencing used PBMCs or T cells enriched from blood (not recorded which). The source is a woman in her 30s who had recovered from COVID-19.

This rearrangement joins TRBV11-2 to TRBJ1-1; D perhaps matches TRBD1 (5 bases). Looked up from germline, CDR1 is SGHAT and CDR2 is FQNNGV. The CDR3 runs 14 residues. Deletions cut 8 bases from V and 0 bases from J, with 13 bases between. CDR3 DNA sequence: TGTGCCAGCGCCCCGGGACTCATGAACACTGAAGCTTTCTTT. Protein: CASAPGLMNTEAFF.

The genes are TRBV27 and TRBJ1-4; 11 bases agree with TRBD1. The CDR3 is 15 amino acids. Trimming took 0 bases from V and 8 from J; bases not matched to a gene: 2. CDR1 and CDR2 (germline): MNHEY, SMNVEV (reference sequence). CDR3 protein: CASSLSGQGVEKLFF. In DNA, the CDR3 is TGTGCCAGCAGTTTATCGGGACAGGGGGTCGAAAAACTGTTTTTT. Drawing the rest from reference TRBV27 and TRBJ1-4, the complete variable domain is EAQVTQNPRYLITVTGKKLTVTCSQNMNHEYMSWYRQDPGLGLRQIYYSMNVEVTDKGDVPEGYKVSRKEKRNFPLILESPSPNQTSLYFCASSLSGQGVEKLFFGSGTQLSVL.

V gene TRBV30 combines with J gene TRBJ2-5; D possibly corresponds to TRBD1 (6 bases). The V gene lost 0 bases and the J gene lost 4 bases, with 6 bases spanning the gap. Germline V gives CDR1 GTSNPN, CDR2 SVGIG (reference sequence). The CDR3 has 12 residues. CDR3 nucleotides: TGTGCCTGGAGTGTACAGGGAGAGACCCAGTACTTC. Residues: CAWSVQGETQYF.

The J gene is TRBJ2-7, the V gene TRBV30; 10 bases line up with TRBD1. CDR1 and CDR2 from the germline V gene are GTSNPN and SVGIG (reference sequence). This CDR3 is 14 amino acids long. The V and J ends lost 1 base and 2 bases, in that order; junction bases with no gene match: 2. The CDR3 sequence: CAWSAGTGAYEQYF. CDR3 bases: TGTGCCTGGAGTGCCGGGACAGGGGCCTACGAGCAGTACTTC.

V gene TRBV18 combines with J gene TRBJ1-2; 8 positions agree with TRBD1. This CDR3 has 14 residues. The junction had 8 bases not matched to a gene; V was cut back by 3 bases and J by 8 bases. Germline values: CDR1 KGHSH, CDR2 LQKENI. The CDR3 nucleotides are TGTGCCAGCTCACCTCTGGACAGGGCCGACGGCTACACCTTC. Its translation is CASSPLDRADGYTF. Supplemented by reference TRBV18 and TRBJ1-2, the full variable domain reads NAGVMQNPRHLVRRRGQEARLRCSPMKGHSHVYWYRQLPEEGLKFMVYLQKENIIDESGMPKERFSAEFPKEGPSILRIQQVVRGDSAAYFCASSPLDRADGYTFGSGTRLTVV.

The genes are TRBV27 and TRBJ1-5; the D gene is possibly TRBD1 (5 bases). CDR1 MNHEY and CDR2 SMNVEV come from the germline V gene (reference sequence). The ends were cut back, 9 bases at V and 3 bases at J, with 9 bases in the middle. This CDR3 is built from 12 residues. CDR3 nucleotide sequence: TGTGCCAGTGGACACCTCAATCAGCCCCAGCATTTT. This gives the protein CASGHLNQPQHF.

The DNA of the CDR3 is TGTGCTATCGATAGGGGGCAAGGCGGTACGCAGTATTTT. This translates into CAIDRGQGGTQYF. The rearrangement links TRBV12-3 or TRBV12-4 to TRBJ2-3; 7 bases agree with TRBD1. The CDR3 has 13 amino acids.

This clone was seen a few times. This sequence joins TRBV12-3 or TRBV12-4 and TRBJ2-5, with 8 bases that match TRBD1. This CDR3 is 13 amino acids long. With 5 bases clipped from V and 5 bases from J, the junction kept 4 bases outside the gene matches. The CDR3: CASSARGLETQYF. The CDR3 bases are TGTGCCAGCAGTGCCAGGGGGCTGGAGACCCAGTACTTC.

V usage is TRBV5-1 and J usage is TRBJ2-5; TRBD1 agrees at 7 bases. There are 14 residues in the CDR3. Germline values: CDR1 SGHRS, CDR2 YFSETQ. V trimming: 2 bases; J trimming: 4 bases; junction bases outside the gene matches: 5. Here the CDR3 reads CASSFRGMRETQYF. The CDR3 DNA reads as TGCGCCAGCAGCTTCAGGGGGATGCGAGAGACCCAGTACTTC.

The rearrangement joins TRBV24-1 to TRBJ1-2; 8 bases align to TRBD1. CDR1 is KGHDR, CDR2 SFDVKD, per germline. This CDR3 spans 15 amino acids. The junction had 7 bases not matched to a gene; V was cut back by 2 bases and J by 6 bases. CDR3 coding DNA: TGTGCCACCAGTGATTCGGTTTGGGGACAGGATGGCTACACCTTC. Protein: CATSDSVWGQDGYTF.

The table lists this clone with a count of one. V gene TRBV5-1 combines with J gene TRBJ2-5, with D unclear. Germline V gene data show CDR1 as SGHRS and CDR2 as YFSETQ. V lost 0 bases to trimming and J lost 5 bases, with 11 bases between them. The CDR3 spans 14 residues. The CDR3 loop is CASSLGSQAETQYF. The CDR3 DNA follows: TGCGCCAGCAGCTTGGGGTCGCAGGCGGAGACCCAGTACTTC.

This rearrangement joins TRBV9 to TRBJ2-3, with a weak D call TRBD1 (5 bases). CDR1 SGDLS and CDR2 YYNGEE come from the germline V gene. This CDR3 is 16 amino acids long. Trimming pared 1 base from V and 2 bases from J, leaving 14 bases between. CDR3 loop: CASSVSGAHFTDTQYF. Here the CDR3 DNA reads TGTGCCAGCAGCGTAAGTGGGGCCCATTTCACAGATACGCAGTATTTT.

This chain uses TRBV4-1 with TRBJ2-2, with D hard to call. V was cut by 0 bases and J by 7 bases, with 12 bases left in between. Per the germline V gene, CDR1 is MGHRA and CDR2 is YSYEKL. CDR3 length equals 15 residues. The CDR3 protein is CASSQEGQLNGELFF. CDR3 DNA: TGCGCCAGCAGCCAAGAGGGCCAGTTGAACGGGGAGCTGTTTTTT.

The V and J genes are TRBV5-4 and TRBJ2-5; 8 nucleotides agree with TRBD2. CDR1 SGHNT and CDR2 YYREEE come from the germline V gene (reference sequence). The V and J ends lost 2 bases and 4 bases, in that order; junction bases with no gene match: 4. CDR3 length equals 14 residues. The CDR3 region has the DNA TGTGCCAGCAGCTTATCGGGGGGGCTAGAGACCCAGTACTTC. Protein: CASSLSGGLETQYF. Supplemented by reference TRBV5-4 and TRBJ2-5, the full variable domain reads ETGVTQSPTHLIKTRGQQVTLRCSSQSGHNTVSWYQQALGQGPQFIFQYYREEENGRGNFPPRFSGLQFPNYSSELNVNALELDDSALYLCASSLSGGLETQYFGPGTRLLVL.

The chain links TRBV9 to TRBJ2-7; perhaps TRBD1 as D (5 bases). CDR3 length: 14 residues. V dropped 0 bases and J dropped 3 bases, with 10 bases sitting between them. From germline, CDR1 is SGDLS and CDR2 YYNGEE. CDR3: CASSVGAGNYEQYF. The CDR3 DNA is TGTGCCAGCAGCGTAGGGGCAGGGAACTACGAGCAGTACTTC.

CDR3 DNA: TGTGCCTGGAAGACAGGGACGTTTTCGGACACCATATATTTT. This sequence encodes CAWKTGTFSDTIYF. The gene calls are TRBV30 and TRBJ1-3, with 7 bases fitting TRBD1. The CDR3 covers 14 residues. The germline gives CDR1 GTSNPN, CDR2 SVGIG (reference sequence). Trimming at V came to 4 bases and at J to 8 bases, leaving 11 bases not matched to a gene.

This clone was seen once. The chain recombines TRBV10-3 with TRBJ1-2; D might be TRBD1 (6 bases). Trimming shortened V by 10 bases and J by 2 bases, and 11 bases separated the two germline ends. The CDR3 sequence is 12 residues long. Germline V CDR1 and CDR2: ENHRY, SYGVKD. CDR3 region: CATTQGNYGYTF. The CDR3 DNA reads TGTGCCACCACTCAGGGGAACTATGGCTACACCTTC.

This clone has only a few counts. V and J are TRBV27 and TRBJ2-7; possibly TRBD1 for D (6 bases). The CDR3 contains 14 residues. Trimming took 2 bases from V and 2 from J, leaving 10 bases between them. Germline values: CDR1 MNHEY, CDR2 SMNVEV (reference sequence). CDR3 sequence reads: CASSLGAGAYEQYF. The CDR3 DNA sequence: TGTGCCAGCAGTTTAGGGGCAGGGGCCTACGAGCAGTACTTC.

The CDR3 region is CASTQTGRSPLHF. In nucleotides, the CDR3 is TGTGCCAGCACCCAGACAGGGAGGTCACCCCTCCACTTT. The chain has TRBV12-3 or TRBV12-4 and TRBJ1-6; 7 bases agree with TRBD1. The junction had 7 bases not matched to a gene; V was cut back by 7 bases and J by 10 bases. This CDR3 comprises 13 residues.

As DNA, the CDR3 is TGTGCCAGCAGCTTAGGTAGGACAGATCATTCACCCCTCCACTTT. This sequence encodes CASSLGRTDHSPLHF. The chain is built from TRBV11-2 and TRBJ1-6; a possible D gene is TRBD1 (6 bases). V was trimmed by 1 base and J by 8 bases, leaving 12 bases between them. CDR3 length: 15 residues. Germline V lookup: CDR1 SGHAT, CDR2 FQNNGV.

This clone was seen a single time. The genes are TRBV10-2 and TRBJ1-1, with 7 bases matching TRBD1. Unmatched junction bases numbered 10, after V lost 6 bases and J lost 3 bases. Looked up from germline, CDR1 is WSHSY and CDR2 is SAAADI. CDR3 length: 15 residues. The CDR3 reads CASRHARQGDTEAFF. CDR3 nucleotides: TGCGCCAGCAGGCACGCCCGACAGGGCGACACTGAAGCTTTCTTT.

This clone was seen more than once but under ten times. The chain carries TRBV27 and TRBJ1-1; D gene unclear. Germline V gene data show CDR1 as MNHEY and CDR2 as SMNVEV (reference sequence). The CDR3 has 14 amino acids. Trimming pared 5 bases from V and 3 bases from J, leaving 13 bases between. CDR3 sequence (DNA): TGTGCCAGCAGTCCGTTTGGAGCAGACACTGAAGCTTTCTTT. Amino acids: CASSPFGADTEAFF.

This chain uses TRBV18 with TRBJ2-6; 10 bases agree with TRBD1. CDR3 length: 16 residues. The J segment lost 2 bases and the V segment lost 4 bases, leaving 2 bases of the junction unmatched. CDR1 is KGHSH and CDR2 is LQKENI in the germline V gene. In DNA form, the CDR3 reads TGTGCCAGCTCACAGGACAGGGGGGCTGGGGCCAACGTCCTGACTTTC. Protein product: CASSQDRGAGANVLTF.

V gene TRBV19 combines with J gene TRBJ2-5, with a tentative D call TRBD1 (6 bases). The germline V gene has CDR1 LNHDA and CDR2 SQIVND (reference sequence). The CDR3 totals 16 residues. The ends were cut back, 1 base at V and 2 bases at J, with 14 bases in the middle. The CDR3 loop is CASSIGSAQGQETQYF. CDR3 nucleotide sequence: TGTGCCAGTAGTATAGGGAGTGCACAGGGACAAGAGACCCAGTACTTC.

J is TRBJ1-3 and V is TRBV4-1, with a tentative D call TRBD1 (5 bases). CDR1 MGHRA and CDR2 YSYEKL come from the germline V gene. This CDR3 has 17 residues. V was shortened by 2 bases and J by 0 bases, with 14 bases between the two germline ends. CDR3 region: CASSQQQVTSSGNTIYF. The DNA for the CDR3 is TGCGCCAGCAGCCAACAACAGGTCACGAGCTCTGGAAACACCATATATTTT.

This clone was observed once. CDR3 nucleotide sequence: TGTGCCAGCGGGACAGGGGGAACAGATACGCAGTATTTT. Its translation is CASGTGGTDTQYF. The chain employs TRBV10-3 and TRBJ2-3; 11 bases line up with TRBD1. The germline V gene encodes CDR1 ENHRY and CDR2 SYGVKD. Trimming cost V 10 bases and J 3 bases; bases outside gene matches: 3. This CDR3 is 13 amino acids long.

This chain uses TRBV6-4 with TRBJ2-1; a weak D match, TRBD2 (5 bases). The CDR3 contains 14 residues. The germline gives CDR1 MRHNA, CDR2 SNTAGT. Trimming cost V 0 bases and J 8 bases, with 11 bases left between them. CDR3 nucleotides: TGTGCCAGCAGTGACTCCGGCGGGCGGGATGAGCAGTTCTTC. Protein: CASSDSGGRDEQFF.